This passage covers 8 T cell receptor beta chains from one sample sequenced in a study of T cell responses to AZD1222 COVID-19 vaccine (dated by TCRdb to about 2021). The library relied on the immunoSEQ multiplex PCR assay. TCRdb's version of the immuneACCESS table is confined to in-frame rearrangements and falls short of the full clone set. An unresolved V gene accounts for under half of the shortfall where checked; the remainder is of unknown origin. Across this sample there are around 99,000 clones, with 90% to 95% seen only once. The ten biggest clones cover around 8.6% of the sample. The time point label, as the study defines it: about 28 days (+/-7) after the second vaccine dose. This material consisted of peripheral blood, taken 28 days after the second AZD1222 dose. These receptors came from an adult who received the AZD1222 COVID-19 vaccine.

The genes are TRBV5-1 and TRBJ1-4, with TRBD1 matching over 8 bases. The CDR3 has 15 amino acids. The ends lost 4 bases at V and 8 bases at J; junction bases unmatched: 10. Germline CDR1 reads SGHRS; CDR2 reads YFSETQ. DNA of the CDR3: TGCGCCAGCAGCCGGACACAGGGGGAGTTCGAAAAACTGTTTTTT. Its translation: CASSRTQGEFEKLFF.

The CDR3 loop is CASSLQGAKNIQYF. CDR3 bases: TGTGCCAGCAGCTTGCAGGGGGCCAAAAACATTCAGTACTTC. This sequence joins TRBV5-4 and TRBJ2-4, with D possibly TRBD1 on 6 matching bases. The V end was cut by 1 base, the J end by 1 base, with 6 bases between. The CDR3 extends over 14 amino acids. In germline, CDR1 is SGHNT, CDR2 YYREEE (reference sequence).

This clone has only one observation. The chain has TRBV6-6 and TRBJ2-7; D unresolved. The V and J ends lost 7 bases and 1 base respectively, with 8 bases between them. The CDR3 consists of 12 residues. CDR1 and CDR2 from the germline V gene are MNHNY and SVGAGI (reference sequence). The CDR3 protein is CASKERSYEQYF. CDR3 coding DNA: TGTGCCAGCAAGGAACGGTCCTACGAGCAGTACTTC.

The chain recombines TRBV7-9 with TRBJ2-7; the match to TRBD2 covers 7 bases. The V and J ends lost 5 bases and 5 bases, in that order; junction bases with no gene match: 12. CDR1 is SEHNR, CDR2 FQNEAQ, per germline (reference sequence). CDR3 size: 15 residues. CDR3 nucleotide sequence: TGTGCCAGCAGCCCGACTTGGGGGGGATTGAACGAGCAGTACTTC. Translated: CASSPTWGGLNEQYF.

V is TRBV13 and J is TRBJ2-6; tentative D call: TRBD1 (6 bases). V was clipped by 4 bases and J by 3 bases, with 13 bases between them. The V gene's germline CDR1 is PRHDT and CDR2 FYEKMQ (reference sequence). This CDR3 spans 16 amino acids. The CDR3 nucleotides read TGTGCCAGCAGCTCACCAGGGGTGAGTGGGGCCAACGTCCTGACTTTC. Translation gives CASSSPGVSGANVLTF.

CDR3 amino acids: CASSFPGQGSGETQYF. In DNA, the CDR3 is TGCGCCAGCTCCTTCCCGGGACAGGGGAGCGGGGAGACCCAGTACTTC. This chain uses TRBV10-2 with TRBJ2-5; 10 nucleotides align to TRBD1. This CDR3 is 16 amino acids long. J was trimmed by 5 bases and V by 8 bases; bases with no gene match: 14. Germline loops: CDR1 WSHSY, CDR2 SAAADI.

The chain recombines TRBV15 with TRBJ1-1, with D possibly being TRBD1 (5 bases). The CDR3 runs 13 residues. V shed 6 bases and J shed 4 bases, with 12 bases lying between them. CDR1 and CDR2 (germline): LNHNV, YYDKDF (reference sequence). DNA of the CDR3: TGTGCCACCAGGCGACAGTCGGGCACTGAAGCTTTCTTT. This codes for CATRRQSGTEAFF.

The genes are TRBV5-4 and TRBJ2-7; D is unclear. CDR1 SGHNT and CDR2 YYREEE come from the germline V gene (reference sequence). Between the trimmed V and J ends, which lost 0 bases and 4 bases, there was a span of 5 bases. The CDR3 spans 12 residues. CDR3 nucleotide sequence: TGTGCCAGCAGCTTGGGAGATTACGAGCAGTACTTC. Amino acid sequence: CASSLGDYEQYF.